The clone carrying this T cell receptor (beta chain) appeared a single time. Other DNA sequences in this specimen translate into the identical CDR3. This specimen belongs to a study of blood T cell repertoires in COVID-19. Overall study: Recovered participants had two consecutive negative NP/OP PCR tests, healthcare professional clearance, or symptom resolution. The origin of the acute and convalescent COVID-19 samples was the United States, Italy and Spain.

CDR1 is MDHEN, CDR2 SYDVKM, per germline. V shed 3 bases, J shed 3 bases, and the junction held 1 base outside the gene matches. The CDR3 runs 14 residues. The data were produced by immunoSEQ multiplex PCR, yet TCRdb's version contains in-frame clones alone and is incomplete. This repertoire shows roughly 340,000 clones, approximately 87% found once; its top ten account for about 1.9%. This receptor was taken from a man aged 35-49 years in a cohort exposed to, infected with or recovered from COVID-19 (not recorded which). The chain is built from TRBV28 and TRBJ2-7; TRBD1 agrees at 11 bases. Sequencing was performed on PBMCs or T cells enriched from blood (not recorded which). CDR3 loop: CASSLGQGVYEQYF. As DNA, the CDR3 is TGTGCCAGCAGTTTGGGACAGGGGGTCTACGAGCAGTACTTC.